One sample yielded the 10 T cell receptor beta chains listed below, sequenced in a study of CD8+ T cells in alopecia areata. In each case, RNA was isolated and then reverse transcribed into cDNA as the sequencing template. TCRdb's table, derived via immunoSEQ multiplex PCR, lists solely in-frame clones and lacks some. The data contain about 140,000 clones, about 85% of them singletons. Treatment given: oral pan-JAK inhibitor, 5-10 mg twice daily. The specimen comprised CD8+ T cells sorted from blood, sampled at week 4, from a patient treated with tofacitinib. The receptors shown here come from a human donor with alopecia areata.

This clone was seen only once. CDR3: CASSLGTSVSYEQYF. The CDR3 bases are TGCGCCAGTTCCCTCGGGACTAGCGTCTCCTACGAGCAGTACTTC. The genes are TRBV5-1 and TRBJ2-7; 10 bases agree with TRBD2. This CDR3 spans 15 amino acids. CDR1 and CDR2 (germline): SGHRS, YFSETQ. J gave up 0 bases and V 8 bases, and 8 bases lay outside the gene matches.

The V and J genes are TRBV15 and TRBJ2-3; D gene ambiguous. The CDR3 contains 13 residues. Germline CDR1 LNHNV, CDR2 YYDKDF (reference sequence). The V end lost 5 bases, the J end lost 0 bases, and 6 bases lay between the germline ends. The CDR3: CATSEHSTDTQYF. The CDR3 DNA follows: TGTGCCACCAGCGAACACAGCACAGATACGCAGTATTTT.

The chain joins TRBV7-9 to TRBJ2-1, with D perhaps matching TRBD2 (6 bases). Germline CDR1 reads SEHNR; CDR2 reads FQNEAQ (reference sequence). This CDR3 is 13 amino acids long. The V gene lost 5 bases and the J gene lost 7 bases, with 12 bases spanning the gap. CDR3 DNA sequence: TGTGCCAGCAGCACCGGGACTTCGAATGAGCAGTTCTTC. Translation: CASSTGTSNEQFF.

V usage is TRBV9 and J usage is TRBJ2-3, with 11 positions matching TRBD2. This CDR3 is built from 17 residues. In germline, CDR1 is SGDLS, CDR2 YYNGEE. V trimming: 4 bases; J trimming: 2 bases; junction bases outside the gene matches: 9. CDR3 amino acids: CASSLFGLAGYTDTQYF. CDR3 DNA: TGTGCCAGCAGCCTGTTCGGACTAGCGGGCTACACAGATACGCAGTATTTT.

This chain uses TRBV5-8 with TRBJ2-3; the D gene could be TRBD1 or TRBD2 (5 bases each). The V end lost 4 bases, the J end lost 2 bases, and 11 bases lay between the germline ends. CDR1 SGHTS and CDR2 YDEGEE come from the germline V gene. CDR3 length: 14 amino acids. The CDR3 DNA follows: TGTGCCAGCAGCCTGGGACGGAACACAGATACGCAGTATTTT. Translation: CASSLGRNTDTQYF. The full variable domain, its missing parts supplied by reference TRBV5-8 and TRBJ2-3, is EAGVTQSPTHLIKTRGQQATLRCSPISGHTSVYWYQQALGLGLQFLLWYDEGEERNRGNFPPRFSGRQFPNYSSELNVNALELEDSALYLCASSLGRNTDTQYFGPGTRLTVL.

This chain joins TRBV6-5 and TRBJ2-1; 12 positions match TRBD1. V lost 5 bases, J lost 10 bases, and 9 bases stayed unmatched. From germline, CDR1 is MNHEY and CDR2 SVGAGI. This CDR3 region has 15 residues. CDR3 region: CASSNTGTGGREQFF. CDR3 bases: TGTGCCAGCAGTAATACCGGGACAGGGGGCAGGGAGCAGTTCTTC.

This clone has more than one count but fewer than ten. This CDR3 is CASSVDGHNEQFF. The CDR3 DNA is TGTGCCAGCAGCGTAGACGGGCACAATGAGCAGTTCTTC. The rearrangement links TRBV9 to TRBJ2-1; unclear D gene. Looked up from germline, CDR1 is SGDLS and CDR2 is YYNGEE. This CDR3 has 13 residues. V was pared by 0 bases and J by 5 bases, with 6 bases between. The whole variable domain, filled in from reference TRBV9 and TRBJ2-1, reads DSGVTQTPKHLITATGQRVTLRCSPRSGDLSVYWYQQSLDQGLQFLIQYYNGEERAKGNILERFSAQQFPDLHSELNLSSLELGDSALYFCASSVDGHNEQFFGPGTRLTVL.

About this clone itself: This sample also contains other DNA sequences that code for the same CDR3. V and J are TRBV29-1 and TRBJ2-7; D is unclear. Germline V gene data show CDR1 as SQVTM and CDR2 as ANQGSEA. The CDR3 is 11 residues long. The V gene lost 0 bases and the J gene lost 3 bases, with 3 bases spanning the gap. The CDR3 loop is CSVEDLYEQYF. CDR3 coding DNA: TGCAGCGTTGAAGACCTCTACGAGCAGTACTTC.

This chain uses TRBV27 with TRBJ2-3, with D perhaps TRBD1 or TRBD2 (5 bases each). This CDR3 contains 13 residues. Germline loops: CDR1 MNHEY, CDR2 SMNVEV (reference sequence). V lost 9 bases and J lost 5, with 15 bases in between. The CDR3 protein is CASMGPPGDTQYF. The CDR3 DNA follows: TGTGCCAGTATGGGACCGCCAGGAGATACGCAGTATTTT.

V and J are TRBV29-1 and TRBJ2-6, with D perhaps TRBD1 (6 bases). Trimming left V 0 bases short and J 0 bases short, with 24 bases between. Germline V gene sequence: CDR1 SQVTM, CDR2 ANQGSEA. CDR3 size: 21 residues. CDR3 in DNA: TGCAGCGTTGAAGATCGGGGATTCCCAGGGACACCTGCCTCTGGGGCCAACGTCCTGACTTTC. It codes for CSVEDRGFPGTPASGANVLTF.